A single T cell receptor (beta chain) is shown here with its context. The target of this receptor is not known. No clone much larger than this one lies a single base away; base qualities are absent. The data belong to a study of chemoradiotherapy in HPV16-positive cancers (dated by TCRdb to between 2021 and 2024). About the investigation overall: Functional T-cell assays on cells from two HPV16-positive patients defined candidate HPV-specific T-cell clones and common TCR motifs. The study set out to ask whether T-cell immunity against the HPV oncoproteins E6 and E7 changes over the course of chemoradiotherapy and whether that immunity affects survival. The candidate HPV-specific TCRs and motifs were then tracked in TCR repertoires from 86 patients with HPV-related cancers.

What the authors observed across the whole study: The functional definition of HPV-specific T cells came from only a couple of HPV16-positive patients, and the survival association was reported for HPV16-positive patients. Among HPV16-positive patients, expansion of HPV-responsive T cells during chemoradiotherapy was associated with better recurrence-free survival. Expansion of candidate HPV-specific clones and E7-related TCR motifs was observed in the tumor microenvironment during treatment, whereas no such expansion was observed for non-HPV-specific T cells.

Repertoires were sampled repeatedly over the course of chemoradiotherapy, so clonal expansion could be followed in the tumor microenvironment. Trimming at the junction amounts to 4 bases on V and 3 bases on J, and the germline ends lie 13 bases apart. Taken from cysteine to phenylalanine, the CDR3 has 14 residues. Only the CDR3 portion is preserved as DNA: 42 bases, with reading frame beginning at the first base. Per the germline V gene, SGHDT is the CDR1 and YYEEEE is the CDR2. The library was generated by the immunoSEQ multiplex PCR assay. TCRdb retrieved this table from immuneACCESS and kept in-frame rearrangements only. Not all clones are present; in checked studies, unresolved V genes account for under half, and no reason is known for the remainder. Present in this sample are 11,000 to 15,000 clones, around 90% of which were seen just once. The ten most abundant clones make up around 2.9% of the sample.

The sequence was collected from a human donor with HPV-associated anogenital cancer. Source: blood, taken from a patient who underwent chemoradiotherapy. The V and J segments used are TRBV5-6 and TRBJ1-1, with the D gene uncertain. The bases are TGTGCCAGCAGCCGGCGGCAGGCCTACACTGAAGCTTTCTTT. It codes for CASSRRQAYTEAFF.